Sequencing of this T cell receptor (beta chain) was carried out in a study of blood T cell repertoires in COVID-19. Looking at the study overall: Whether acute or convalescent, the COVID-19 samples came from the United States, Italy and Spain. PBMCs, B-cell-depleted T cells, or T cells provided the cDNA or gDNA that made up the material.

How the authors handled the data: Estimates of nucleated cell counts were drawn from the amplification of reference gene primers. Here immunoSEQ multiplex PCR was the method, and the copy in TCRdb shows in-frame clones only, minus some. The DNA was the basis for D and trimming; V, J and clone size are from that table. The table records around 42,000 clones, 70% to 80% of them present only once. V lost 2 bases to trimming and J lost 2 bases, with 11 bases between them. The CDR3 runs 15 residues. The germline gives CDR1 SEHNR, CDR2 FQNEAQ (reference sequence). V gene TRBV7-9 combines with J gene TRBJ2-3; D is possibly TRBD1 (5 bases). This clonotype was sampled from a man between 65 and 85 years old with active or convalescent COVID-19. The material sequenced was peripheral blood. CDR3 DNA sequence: TGTGCCAGCAGCTTACTAAGGGGATTCACAGATACGCAGTATTTT. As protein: CASSLLRGFTDTQYF.